These T cell receptor beta chains were read from a single sample in a study of post-analysis software for immune sequencing data. TCRdb redid the calling of the PCR reads with MiXCR, one entry per CDR3 protein. This sample yields about 770,000 distinct CDR3 sequences, of which 35% to 55% are seen a single time; around 4.7% belongs to the top ten. The sequenced material came from blood. The source of these receptors is a girl aged 5-17 years with multiple sclerosis. CDR3s include the opening cysteine and the closing phenylalanine or tryptophan. D genes are given only for firm matches. For some rows the clone size is stated as once, few or many, or as a class when expanded; others skip it.

J: TRBJ2-3; D: NA; V: TRBV12-3/TRBV12-4; size: NA; CDR3: CASTKSSTGTQYF; DNA: TGTGCCAGCACCAAGTCTAGCACAGGTACGCAGTATTTT
J: TRBJ2-6; D: TRBD2; V: TRBV20-1; size: NA; CDR3: CSAPGLAGTSGANVLTF; DNA: TGCAGTGCCCCGGGACTAGCGGGTACCTCTGGGGCCAACGTCCTGACTTTC
J: TRBJ1-1; D: NA; V: TRBV12-3/TRBV12-4; size: NA; CDR3: CASGREWSTEAFF; DNA: TGTGCCTCCGGGAGGGAATGGAGCACTGAAGCTTTCTTT
J: TRBJ2-1; D: TRBD2; V: TRBV12-3/TRBV12-4; size: NA; CDR3: CASSTTGLAGVHEQFF; DNA: TGTGCCAGCAGTACCACGGGACTAGCGGGAGTTCATGAGCAGTTCTTC
J: TRBJ1-1; D: NA; V: TRBV3-1; size: NA; CDR3: CASSDGQGPLTEAFF; DNA: TGTGCCAGCAGCGATGGACAAGGACCGCTCACTGAAGCTTTCTTT
J: TRBJ2-7; D: NA; V: TRBV28; size: NA; CDR3: CASSSPLRAGAPVPYEQYF; DNA: TGTGCCAGCAGTTCCCCTCTCCGGGCAGGGGCCCCCGTTCCCTACGAGCAGTACTTC
J: TRBJ2-6; D: NA; V: TRBV2; size: many; CDR3: CASSEPSSGANVLTF; DNA: TGTGCCAGCAGTGAACCCTCCTCTGGGGCCAACGTCCTGACTTTC
J: TRBJ2-1; D: NA; V: TRBV29-1; size: many; CDR3: CSVGGGASNEQFF; DNA: TGCAGCGTAGGGGGGGGCGCTAGCAATGAGCAGTTCTTC
J: TRBJ1-5; D: TRBD1; V: TRBV12-3/TRBV12-4; size: NA; CDR3: CASSPDRGRNQPQHF; DNA: TGTGCCAGCAGCCCGGACAGGGGGCGGAATCAGCCCCAGCATTTT
J: TRBJ2-7; D: NA; V: TRBV6-5; size: few; CDR3: CASSYRRAGEQYF; DNA: TGTGCCAGCAGTTACCGCCGGGCCGGGGAGCAGTACTTC
J: TRBJ1-5; D: NA; V: TRBV12-3/TRBV12-4; size: NA; CDR3: CASSLWGVGDQPQHF; DNA: TGTGCCAGCAGTTTATGGGGGGTAGGTGATCAGCCCCAGCATTTT
J: TRBJ2-7; D: TRBD1; V: TRBV20-1; size: few; CDR3: CSASGTGGFYEQYF; DNA: TGCAGTGCGAGCGGGACAGGGGGCTTCTACGAGCAGTACTTC
J: TRBJ2-7; D: TRBD2; V: TRBV20-1; size: NA; CDR3: CSAGTSGRAVEQYF; DNA: TGCAGTGCTGGGACTAGCGGGAGGGCCGTCGAGCAGTACTTC
J: TRBJ2-1; D: NA; V: TRBV6-6; size: NA; CDR3: CASSGGGIWGNEQFF; DNA: TGTGCCAGCTCGGGGGGCGGGATTTGGGGGAATGAGCAGTTCTTC
J: TRBJ2-7; D: TRBD2; V: TRBV27; size: NA; CDR3: CASRGLAGRYEQYF; DNA: TGTGCCAGCAGGGGGCTAGCGGGACGCTACGAGCAGTACTTC
J: TRBJ2-7; D: NA; V: TRBV27; size: many; CDR3: CASSPETRQDYEQYF; DNA: TGTGCCAGCAGCCCCGAAACCCGCCAGGACTACGAGCAGTACTTC
J: TRBJ2-5; D: NA; V: TRBV9; size: NA; CDR3: CASSLTGSGETQYF; DNA: TGTGCCAGTTCACTGACTGGGTCCGGGGAGACCCAGTACTTC
J: TRBJ2-1; D: NA; V: TRBV20-1; size: NA; CDR3: CSVRDPTSSYNEQFF; DNA: TGCAGTGTTAGAGATCCCACTAGCAGCTACAATGAGCAGTTCTTC
J: TRBJ2-1; D: TRBD1; V: TRBV29-1; size: NA; CDR3: CSVGPAQGVTYNEQFF; DNA: TGCAGCGTGGGACCCGCACAGGGGGTAACCTACAATGAGCAGTTCTTC
J: TRBJ1-2; D: TRBD1; V: TRBV7-9; size: many; CDR3: CASTSGQEYSNYGYTF; DNA: TGTGCCAGCACCTCCGGACAGGAATACTCTAACTATGGCTACACCTTC
J: TRBJ2-7; D: NA; V: TRBV20-1; size: few; CDR3: CSARTAGYEQYF; DNA: TGCAGTGCTAGGACAGCCGGCTACGAGCAGTACTTC
J: TRBJ1-2; D: NA; V: TRBV20-1; size: NA; CDR3: CSANREGNYGYTF; DNA: TGCAGTGCTAACAGAGAGGGTAACTATGGCTACACCTTC
J: TRBJ2-7; D: NA; V: TRBV20-1; size: NA; CDR3: CSARWRGVAYEQYF; DNA: TGCAGTGCTAGATGGCGCGGGGTGGCCTACGAGCAGTACTTC
J: TRBJ2-7; D: NA; V: TRBV29-1; size: NA; CDR3: CSAVLGDRVYEQYF; DNA: TGCAGCGCCGTTTTGGGGGATCGGGTTTACGAGCAGTACTTC
J: TRBJ2-1; D: NA; V: TRBV6-5; size: NA; CDR3: CASSYNRVDEQFF; DNA: TGTGCCAGCAGTTACAATCGCGTTGATGAGCAGTTCTTC
J: TRBJ2-1; D: TRBD1; V: TRBV24-1; size: NA; CDR3: CATSDYPGTERHEQFF; DNA: TGTGCCACCAGTGATTATCCCGGGACAGAGCGGCATGAGCAGTTCTTC
J: TRBJ2-3; D: NA; V: TRBV7-3; size: once; CDR3: CASSLRNTDTQYF; DNA: TGTGCCAGCAGCCTACGCAACACAGATACGCAGTATTTT
J: TRBJ2-1; D: TRBD2; V: TRBV20-1; size: few; CDR3: CSANPRTSGNYNEQFF; DNA: TGCAGTGCTAATCCAAGGACTAGCGGGAACTACAATGAGCAGTTCTTC
J: TRBJ1-2; D: NA; V: TRBV4-3; size: NA; CDR3: CASSQDRGEAYGYTF; DNA: TGCGCCAGCAGCCAAGATCGGGGGGAAGCCTATGGCTACACCTTC
J: TRBJ2-7; D: NA; V: TRBV20-1; size: NA; CDR3: CSASEGGPRGEQYF; DNA: TGCAGTGCTAGTGAAGGGGGACCTAGGGGCGAGCAGTACTTC
J: TRBJ2-1; D: TRBD1; V: TRBV15; size: NA; CDR3: CATSRDQGAGYNEQFF; DNA: TGTGCCACCAGCAGAGACCAGGGGGCTGGCTACAATGAGCAGTTCTTC
J: TRBJ2-5; D: TRBD2; V: TRBV24-1; size: NA; CDR3: CATSEPSGRASETQYF; DNA: TGTGCCACCAGTGAACCGAGCGGGAGGGCCTCGGAGACCCAGTACTTC
J: TRBJ2-5; D: TRBD1; V: TRBV7-8; size: NA; CDR3: CASSFGDRVQETQYF; DNA: TGTGCCAGCAGCTTCGGGGACAGGGTCCAAGAGACCCAGTACTTC
J: TRBJ2-1; D: TRBD2; V: TRBV18; size: NA; CDR3: CASSPETSGVNYNEQFF; DNA: TGTGCCAGCTCACCAGAGACTAGCGGGGTCAATTACAATGAGCAGTTCTTC
J: TRBJ2-1; D: TRBD2; V: TRBV9; size: few; CDR3: CASSVAGGMNEQFF; DNA: TGTGCCAGCAGCGTAGCGGGAGGGATGAATGAGCAGTTCTTC
J: TRBJ1-2; D: NA; V: TRBV20-1; size: NA; CDR3: CSAPKPGQTNYGYTF; DNA: TGCAGTGCCCCGAAACCGGGACAAACTAACTATGGCTACACCTTC
J: TRBJ2-2; D: TRBD2; V: TRBV12-5; size: NA; CDR3: CASDLVLAGNTGELFF; DNA: TGTGCTAGTGATTTGGTGTTAGCGGGTAACACCGGGGAGCTGTTTTTT
J: TRBJ1-1; D: NA; V: TRBV29-1; size: few; CDR3: CSAEGAESNTEAFF; DNA: TGCAGCGCTGAAGGGGCAGAGTCGAACACTGAAGCTTTCTTT
J: TRBJ1-4; D: NA; V: TRBV6-1; size: NA; CDR3: CTSNPGQVEKLFF; DNA: TGTACCAGCAACCCGGGACAAGTTGAAAAACTGTTTTTT
J: TRBJ2-1; D: TRBD2; V: TRBV29-1; size: few; CDR3: CSVEGLAGASSYNEQFF; DNA: TGCAGCGTTGAGGGTCTAGCGGGCGCGAGCTCCTACAATGAGCAGTTCTTC
J: TRBJ2-7; D: NA; V: TRBV27; size: few; CDR3: CASSLPRGEQYF; DNA: TGTGCCAGCAGTTTACCGAGAGGCGAGCAGTACTTC
J: TRBJ1-1; D: TRBD1; V: TRBV6-5; size: NA; CDR3: CASQTGISGEAFF; DNA: TGTGCCAGCCAGACAGGGATTAGTGGTGAAGCTTTCTTT
J: TRBJ2-3; D: NA; V: TRBV12-3/TRBV12-4; size: once; CDR3: CASSFDLHTDTQYF; DNA: TGTGCCAGCAGTTTTGATCTCCACACAGATACGCAGTATTTT
J: TRBJ2-7; D: TRBD2; V: TRBV7-9; size: few; CDR3: CASSVAGLKYEQYF; DNA: TGTGCCAGCAGCGTAGCGGGATTAAAATACGAGCAGTACTTC
J: TRBJ2-1; D: TRBD1; V: TRBV18; size: few; CDR3: CASSPTGQSDEQFF; DNA: TGTGCCAGCTCACCCACGGGACAGAGCGATGAGCAGTTCTTC
J: TRBJ2-5; D: NA; V: TRBV4-1; size: NA; CDR3: CASSQLWGTPRETQYF; DNA: TGCGCCAGCAGCCAATTATGGGGGACTCCCCGTGAGACCCAGTACTTC
J: TRBJ2-7; D: TRBD1; V: TRBV7-9; size: NA; CDR3: CASSEEDRGGDEQYF; DNA: TGTGCCAGCAGCGAAGAGGACAGGGGTGGGGACGAGCAGTACTTC
J: TRBJ2-7; D: TRBD1; V: TRBV4-2; size: few; CDR3: CASSPGQDRVSYEQYF; DNA: TGTGCCAGCAGCCCTGGGCAGGACAGGGTGTCCTACGAGCAGTACTTC
J: TRBJ1-2; D: TRBD1; V: TRBV4-1; size: few; CDR3: CASSQEGDRYYGYTF; DNA: TGCGCCAGCAGCCAAGAAGGGGACAGGTACTATGGCTACACCTTC
J: TRBJ2-1; D: NA; V: TRBV29-1; size: NA; CDR3: CSVRDPYNEQFF; DNA: TGCAGCGTCCGGGACCCATACAATGAGCAGTTCTTC
J: TRBJ1-2; D: NA; V: TRBV10-3; size: few; CDR3: CAIAVRGDGIYGYTF; DNA: TGTGCCATCGCAGTCCGGGGGGATGGAATCTATGGCTACACCTTC